The 10 T cell receptor beta chains below were found in one sample sequenced in a study of blood T cell repertoires in COVID-19 (dated by TCRdb to about 2020). Library prep was done by the immunoSEQ multiplex PCR assay. TCRdb retrieved this table from immuneACCESS and kept in-frame rearrangements only. Not all clones are present; in checked studies, unresolved V genes account for under half, and no reason is known for the remainder. The sample profile shows approximately 180,000 clones; 70% to 90% of them were found once. The ten largest make up roughly 3.5% of the sample. Sequences were obtained from peripheral blood. The receptors come from a man aged 60 to 69 with acute or convalescent COVID-19.

This clone is a singleton in its sample. This chain connects TRBV7-8 to TRBJ1-1; D not certain. Trimming cost V 8 bases and J 1 base, with 8 bases left between them. This CDR3 has 12 amino acids. CDR1 is SGHVS, CDR2 FQNEAQ, per germline. In nucleotides, the CDR3 is TGTGCCAGCTCCAACGGGAACACTGAAGCTTTCTTT. The encoded protein is CASSNGNTEAFF. The whole variable domain, remainder taken from reference TRBV7-8 and TRBJ1-1, is GAGVSQSPRYKVAKRGQDVALRCDPISGHVSLFWYQQALGQGPEFLTYFQNEAQLDKSGLPSDRFFAERPEGSVSTLKIQRTQQEDSAVYLCASSNGNTEAFFGQGTRLTVV.

The chain joins TRBV10-3 to TRBJ1-1; the D gene is possibly TRBD1 (6 bases). The V end was cut by 2 bases, the J end by 0 bases, with 10 bases between. The CDR3 is made up of 15 amino acids. The germline V gene has CDR1 ENHRY and CDR2 SYGVKD. CDR3 region: CAISERTDMNTEAFF. The CDR3 DNA reads TGTGCCATCAGTGAGCGGACAGACATGAACACTGAAGCTTTCTTT.

The chain recombines TRBV6-5 with TRBJ1-4; D is perhaps TRBD1 (5 bases). CDR3 length equals 14 residues. Germline loops: CDR1 MNHEY, CDR2 SVGAGI. The V and J ends lost 7 bases and 5 bases respectively, with 14 bases between them. DNA for the CDR3: TGTGCCAGCACCCGGACACACCGAAATGAAAAACTGTTTTTT. This translates into CASTRTHRNEKLFF.

The CDR3 region is CASSMAATGIGYTF. The CDR3 DNA sequence: TGTGCCAGCAGTATGGCCGCGACAGGGATCGGCTACACCTTC. The chain links TRBV6-5 to TRBJ1-2; 7 bases align to TRBD1. The V segment lost 5 bases and the J segment 8 bases; nucleotides outside the gene matches: 11. Germline V gene data show CDR1 as MNHEY and CDR2 as SVGAGI. The CDR3 totals 14 residues.

The chain recombines TRBV18 with TRBJ1-4; 10 positions agree with TRBD1. Germline CDR1 KGHSH, CDR2 LQKENI. The CDR3 loop spans 15 amino acids. Unmatched junction bases numbered 5, after V lost 3 bases and J lost 7 bases. The CDR3 protein is CASSPTGGRGEKLFF. The CDR3 DNA sequence: TGTGCCAGCTCACCGACAGGGGGCCGGGGTGAAAAACTGTTTTTT.

The chain is built from TRBV27 and TRBJ2-1; D perhaps matches TRBD2 (6 bases). The CDR3 has 12 amino acids. Trimming removed 4 bases from V and 6 bases from J, with 7 bases in between. Germline CDR1 MNHEY, CDR2 SMNVEV (reference sequence). The CDR3 is CASSSAGNEQFF. CDR3 sequence (DNA): TGTGCCAGCAGTTCAGCGGGCAATGAGCAGTTCTTC.

In regard to this clone: Within the sample, other DNA sequences also encode this same CDR3. The J gene is TRBJ1-1, the V gene TRBV7-9; D is perhaps TRBD1 (5 bases). This CDR3 contains 14 residues. Germline V lookup: CDR1 SEHNR, CDR2 FQNEAQ (reference sequence). Trimming cost V 0 bases and J 1 base, with 6 bases left between them. The CDR3 loop reads CASSLAGANTEAFF. The CDR3 coding sequence is TGTGCCAGCAGCTTAGCAGGGGCGAACACTGAAGCTTTCTTT.

The CDR3 is CASSFGQGDLGAFF. Here the CDR3 DNA reads TGTGCCAGCAGTTTCGGGCAGGGGGATCTGGGAGCTTTCTTT. The gene calls are TRBV28 and TRBJ1-1, with 7 bases identical to TRBD1. This CDR3 region has 14 residues. The ends lost 3 bases at V and 10 bases at J; junction bases unmatched: 11. CDR1 is MDHEN and CDR2 is SYDVKM in the germline V gene.

The gene calls are TRBV7-6 and TRBJ2-7; TRBD1 might be the D (5 bases). The germline V gene encodes CDR1 SGHVS and CDR2 FNYEAQ. The CDR3 has 12 amino acids. The V end lost 0 bases, the J end lost 5 bases, and 5 bases lay between the germline ends. CDR3 coding DNA: TGTGCCAGCAGCTTAGCGGGGCACGAGCAGTACTTC. Its translation: CASSLAGHEQYF.

This clone was observed a few times. The CDR3 region is CASSYPGTSIGEQFF. The CDR3, as DNA: TGTGCCAGCAGTTACCCCGGGACTAGCATAGGGGAGCAGTTCTTC. The V call is TRBV5-4, the J call TRBJ2-1; 9 nucleotides line up with TRBD2. The CDR3 is 15 amino acids. Germline values: CDR1 SGHNT, CDR2 YYREEE (reference sequence). V shed 5 bases, J shed 10 bases, and the junction held 13 bases outside the gene matches.